Listed here are 27 T cell receptor beta chains from one sample, sequenced in a study of T cells in Graves' hyperthyroidism and ophthalmopathy. TCR beta CDR3 regions were amplified from RNA transcripts. First-round RT-PCR of the TCR CDR3 relied on the HTBI primer set. TCRdb reanalysed the multiplex PCR reads using MiXCR and keeps one entry per CDR3 protein. The data show about 350,000 distinct CDR3 sequences, roughly 18% seen once. The sequenced sample consisted of blood. These receptors all come from a middle-aged woman with Graves' ophthalmopathy.

The CDR3 coding sequence is TGTGCCAGCAGTGAAACGCAGTTTTATAATTCACCCCTCCACTTT. Amino acids: CASSETQFYNSPLHF. V is TRBV6-1 and J is TRBJ1-6; no clear D gene. V lost 2 bases and J lost 4, with 9 bases in between. There are 15 residues in the CDR3. Germline CDR1 and CDR2: MNHNS and SASEGT.

This clonotype was detected ten times or more. The chain is built from TRBV28 and TRBJ2-5; TRBD1 agrees at 10 bases. This CDR3 is built from 13 residues. Germline values: CDR1 MDHEN, CDR2 SYDVKM. V was clipped by 10 bases and J by 5 bases; unmatched bases: 7. The CDR3 nucleotides are TGTGCCAATGCGGGACAGGGGAGCGAGACCCAGTACTTC. Translation: CANAGQGSETQYF.

At least ten counts were recorded for this clonotype. This chain connects TRBV11-1 to TRBJ2-2, with 10 bases identical to TRBD1. The CDR3 runs 16 residues. Germline loops: CDR1 SGHAT, CDR2 FQDESV (reference sequence). J lost 5 bases, V lost 7 bases, and 10 bases had no gene match. Here the CDR3 reads CASTLDRGSWTGELFF. DNA of the CDR3: TGTGCCAGCACCTTGGACAGGGGGAGTTGGACCGGGGAGCTGTTTTTT.

This clonotype was counted many times. This chain links TRBV27 with TRBJ2-7; TRBD1 matches at 8 bases. This CDR3 comprises 13 residues. The germline V gene has CDR1 MNHEY and CDR2 SMNVEV (reference sequence). With 7 bases clipped from V and 3 bases from J, the junction kept 5 bases outside the gene matches. In nucleotides, the CDR3 is TGTGCCAGCAATGACAGGGGAAGCTACGAGCAGTACTTC. Protein product: CASNDRGSYEQYF.

With respect to this clonotype: Given a much more abundant clone one base away, this may be a read error. This chain connects TRBV5-1 to TRBJ2-7, with D possibly TRBD2 on 6 matching bases. The CDR3 has 16 amino acids. The germline gives CDR1 SGHRS, CDR2 YFSETQ. CDR3 region: CAISPGQRASSYEQYF. CDR3 nucleotides: TGCGCCATCAGCCCTGGTCAGCGGGCTAGCTCCTACGAGCAGTACTTC.

The V call is TRBV6-5, the J call TRBJ1-1; D is unclear. Germline V gives CDR1 MNHEY, CDR2 SVGAGI. CDR3 length equals 17 residues. V was cut by 0 bases and J by 1 base, with 15 bases left in between. In nucleotides, the CDR3 is TGTGCCAGCAGTTACTCGATGACTGGGTTAGGGAACACTGAAGCTTTCTTT. This encodes CASSYSMTGLGNTEAFF.

This clonotype was seen many times. The J gene is TRBJ2-7, the V gene TRBV28; D might be TRBD2 (6 bases). The CDR3 totals 15 residues. V was pared by 6 bases and J by 4 bases, with 19 bases between. Germline V gene data show CDR1 as MDHEN and CDR2 as SYDVKM. The CDR3 nucleotides read TGTGCCAGCAGCTCCCTTATCCCGGGAGAATACGAGCAGTACTTC. Protein: CASSSLIPGEYEQYF. Looking up the rest from reference TRBV28 and TRBJ2-7 gives the full variable domain: DVKVTQSSRYLVKRTGEKVFLECVQDMDHENMFWYRQDPGLGLRLIYFSYDVKMKEKGDIPEGYSVSREKKERFSLILESASTNQTSMYLCASSSLIPGEYEQYFGPGTRLTVT.

This clonotype appeared many times. The chain links TRBV27 to TRBJ1-5; no clear D. Deletions cut 3 bases from V and 7 bases from J, with 7 bases between. The germline V gene encodes CDR1 MNHEY and CDR2 SMNVEV (reference sequence). This CDR3 is built from 12 residues. The CDR3 bases are TGTGCCAGCAGTTTGATGGGGCAGCCCCAGCATTTT. Encoded protein: CASSLMGQPQHF.

This clonotype has a count of ten or more. J is TRBJ1-1 and V is TRBV29-1; the match to TRBD1 covers 8 bases. The CDR3 consists of 13 residues. CDR1 is SQVTM and CDR2 is ANQGSEA in the germline V gene. With 7 bases clipped from V and 1 base from J, the junction kept 5 bases outside the gene matches. The CDR3 sequence is CSGYRGWNTEAFF. The CDR3 nucleotides are TGCAGCGGGTACAGGGGGTGGAACACTGAAGCTTTCTTT.

This clonotype showed up many times. This chain joins TRBV20-1 and TRBJ2-7; TRBD1 is a possible D gene (5 bases). Germline lookup yields CDR1 DFQATT and CDR2 SNEGSKA (reference sequence). With 3 bases removed from V and 2 bases from J, the gap between germline ends came to 11 bases. CDR3 length: 13 residues. CDR3 sequence reads: CSARYQGPYEQYF. The CDR3, as DNA: TGCAGTGCTAGGTATCAGGGCCCCTACGAGCAGTACTTC.

This clonotype was seen repeatedly, ten times or more. The rearrangement joins TRBV7-2 to TRBJ2-7, with TRBD1 matching 7 bases. The V segment lost 4 bases and the J segment 3 bases; nucleotides outside the gene matches: 6. Looked up from germline, CDR1 is SGHTA and CDR2 is FQGNSA. The CDR3 totals 14 residues. In DNA form, the CDR3 reads TGTGCCAGCAGCTCGACAGGGTCGAACTACGAGCAGTACTTC. The encoded protein is CASSSTGSNYEQYF.

At least ten counts were recorded for this clonotype. The chain recombines TRBV7-8 with TRBJ2-5; perhaps TRBD2 as D (5 bases). Per germline, CDR1 SGHVS and CDR2 FQNEAQ. V dropped 1 base and J dropped 9 bases, with 12 bases sitting between them. The length of the CDR3 is 13 residues. Here the CDR3 reads CASSLEDWQSQYF. CDR3 in DNA: TGTGCCAGCAGCTTAGAGGACTGGCAATCCCAGTACTTC.

This clonotype was counted at least ten times. This sequence joins TRBV28 and TRBJ1-5, with D unclear. CDR3 length equals 14 residues. Trimming shortened V by 3 bases and J by 6 bases, and 12 bases separated the two germline ends. Looked up from germline, CDR1 is MDHEN and CDR2 is SYDVKM. The CDR3: CASSLVGEAQPQHF. CDR3 nucleotide sequence: TGTGCCAGCAGTTTGGTGGGTGAGGCTCAGCCCCAGCATTTT.

The sample holds many counts of this clonotype. The genes are TRBV30 and TRBJ2-7, with 7 positions matching TRBD1. V lost 2 bases, J lost 3 bases, and 10 bases stayed unmatched. This CDR3 is built from 15 residues. Germline CDR1 and CDR2: GTSNPN and SVGIG (reference sequence). This chain's CDR3 is CAWSPNPTGHYEQYF. The CDR3 DNA sequence: TGTGCCTGGAGTCCAAACCCGACAGGGCACTACGAGCAGTACTTC.

This clonotype was counted between two and nine times. This chain links TRBV5-1 with TRBJ2-2, with D maybe TRBD1 (5 bases). CDR3 length: 14 amino acids. Trimming stripped 5 bases from V and 1 base from J, with 9 bases between. Germline lookup yields CDR1 SGHRS and CDR2 YFSETQ. The DNA of the CDR3 is TGCGCCAGCAGTTTTACAGGGAACACCGGGGAGCTGTTTTTT. Translating it yields CASSFTGNTGELFF.

The chain combines TRBV7-3 with TRBJ2-5; 7 nucleotides match TRBD1. The germline V gene encodes CDR1 SGHTA and CDR2 FQGTGA. Germline trimming cut 2 bases from V and 0 bases from J; bases unmatched to any gene: 3. The CDR3 extends over 15 amino acids. For the CDR3, the DNA is TGTGCCAGCAGCTTAGGCAGGGGGTACCAAGAGACCCAGTACTTC. Its protein product is CASSLGRGYQETQYF.

This clonotype was recorded many times. The chain is built from TRBV20-1 and TRBJ2-2; D is tentatively TRBD1 or TRBD2 (5 bases each). The CDR3 contains 14 residues. The germline gives CDR1 DFQATT, CDR2 SNEGSKA (reference sequence). V was trimmed by 5 bases and J by 4 bases, leaving 14 bases between them. This CDR3 is CSAPGLRVTGELFF. As DNA, the CDR3 is TGCAGTGCTCCGGGGCTCAGGGTCACCGGGGAGCTGTTTTTT.

This clonotype was recorded many times. V gene TRBV6-1 combines with J gene TRBJ1-2; possibly TRBD1 for D (6 bases). Trimming took off 8 bases at V and 2 bases at J, with 18 bases between the two ends. Germline-derived CDR1 and CDR2 are MNHNS and SASEGT. The CDR3 contains 15 residues. As DNA, the CDR3 is TGTGCCAGCTCTACCCGGCAGGGGACGAACTATGGCTACACCTTC. This gives the protein CASSTRQGTNYGYTF.

The chain uses TRBV28 and TRBJ2-7, with 7 bases fitting TRBD1. The V segment lost 6 bases and the J segment 0 bases; nucleotides outside the gene matches: 5. CDR3 length: 14 residues. CDR1 MDHEN and CDR2 SYDVKM come from the germline V gene. Here the CDR3 reads CASRRQGISYEQYF. The CDR3 DNA is TGTGCCAGCAGGAGACAGGGTATCTCCTACGAGCAGTACTTC.

This clonotype was recorded many times. Possible read error: a much larger clone is one base away. The chain carries TRBV12-3 or TRBV12-4 and TRBJ2-7; 8 bases agree with TRBD2. This CDR3 contains 13 residues. CDR3 sequence reads: CASWAGEERERYF. The CDR3 DNA reads TGTGCCAGCTGGGCGGGGGAGGAGCGGGAGCGGTACTTC.

Ten or more counts support this clonotype. The chain carries TRBV7-6 and TRBJ2-2, with D unresolved. CDR3 length: 17 residues. Trimming removed 1 base at V and 3 bases at J, with 15 bases between. CDR1 and CDR2 (germline): SGHVS, FNYEAQ. CDR3 sequence reads: CASSLGKVGGDTGELFF. In DNA form, the CDR3 reads TGTGCCAGCAGCTTAGGGAAGGTCGGTGGGGACACCGGGGAGCTGTTTTTT.

The J gene is TRBJ2-5, the V gene TRBV18; possibly TRBD1 or TRBD2 for D (5 bases each). Trimming removed 1 base at V and 5 bases at J, with 14 bases between. Germline CDR1 and CDR2: KGHSH and LQKENI. The CDR3 is made up of 15 amino acids. The CDR3 DNA follows: TGTGCCAGCTCACCACGCGACGGGGCAAGTGAGACCCAGTACTTC. Protein sequence: CASSPRDGASETQYF.

The chain links TRBV6-1 to TRBJ1-4; no clear D. The germline V gene has CDR1 MNHNS and CDR2 SASEGT. The CDR3 totals 16 residues. Trimming pared 0 bases from V and 2 bases from J, leaving 10 bases between. This CDR3 is CASSEARWSTNEKLFF. The DNA of the CDR3 is TGTGCCAGCAGTGAAGCGAGGTGGTCGACTAATGAAAAACTGTTTTTT.

The rearrangement uses TRBV20-1 and TRBJ1-4, with D unclear. The V end lost 3 bases, the J end lost 6 bases, and 11 bases lay between the germline ends. Germline CDR1 and CDR2: DFQATT and SNEGSKA (reference sequence). The CDR3 extends over 13 amino acids. The CDR3 spells CSASEGTYEKLFF. CDR3 sequence (DNA): TGCAGTGCTAGCGAGGGAACCTATGAAAAACTGTTTTTT.

This clonotype was detected many times. This chain joins TRBV13 and TRBJ1-5; D uncertain. The CDR3 totals 13 residues. V lost 5 bases and J 5 bases, leaving 10 bases between the germline ends. Germline CDR1 and CDR2: PRHDT and FYEKMQ (reference sequence). CDR3 in DNA: TGTGCCAGCAGCGTCGGACGGGATCAGCCCCAGCATTTT. Translating it yields CASSVGRDQPQHF.

At least ten counts were recorded for this clonotype. This sequence joins TRBV12-3 or TRBV12-4 and TRBJ2-6; tentatively, D is TRBD1 or TRBD2 (5 bases each). Trimming took 4 bases from V and 4 from J, leaving 11 bases between them. The CDR3 is 15 residues long. The CDR3 here is CASSSTGPGANVLTF. The DNA of the CDR3 is TGTGCCAGCAGTTCGACGGGGCCGGGGGCCAACGTCCTGACTTTC.

This clonotype has ten or more counts. This sequence may be a read error, since a much larger clone differs from it by one base. This rearrangement joins TRBV29-1 to TRBJ1-3, with D unresolved. V lost 3 bases and J 4 bases, leaving 4 bases between the germline ends. The CDR3 is 11 residues long. Germline lookup yields CDR1 SQVTM and CDR2 ANQGSEA. In DNA, the CDR3 is TGCAGCGTTGAGGGGGGAAACACCATATATTTT. This translates into CSVEGGNTIYF.